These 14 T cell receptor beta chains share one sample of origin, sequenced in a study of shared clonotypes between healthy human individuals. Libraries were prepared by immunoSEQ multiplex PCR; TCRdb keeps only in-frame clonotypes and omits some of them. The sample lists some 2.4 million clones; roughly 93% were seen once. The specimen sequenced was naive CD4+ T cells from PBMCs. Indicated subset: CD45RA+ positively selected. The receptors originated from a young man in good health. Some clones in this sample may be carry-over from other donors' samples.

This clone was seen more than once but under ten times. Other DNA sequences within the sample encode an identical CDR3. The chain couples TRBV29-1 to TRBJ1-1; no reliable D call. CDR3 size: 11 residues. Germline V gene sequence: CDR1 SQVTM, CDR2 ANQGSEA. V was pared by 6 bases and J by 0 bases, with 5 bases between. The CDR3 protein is CSVTLNTEAFF. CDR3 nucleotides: TGCAGCGTGACCCTGAACACTGAAGCTTTCTTT.

CDR3 bases: TGTGCCAGCAGCTTAGGAAGGGTGGGGAGGACTAACGCTGAAGCTTTCTTT. It is translated as CASSLGRVGRTNAEAFF. V and J are TRBV7-9 and TRBJ1-1; D is unclear. The CDR3 is made up of 17 amino acids. Trimming took off 1 base at V and 6 bases at J, with 21 bases between the two ends. Germline CDR1 and CDR2: SEHNR and FQNEAQ (reference sequence).

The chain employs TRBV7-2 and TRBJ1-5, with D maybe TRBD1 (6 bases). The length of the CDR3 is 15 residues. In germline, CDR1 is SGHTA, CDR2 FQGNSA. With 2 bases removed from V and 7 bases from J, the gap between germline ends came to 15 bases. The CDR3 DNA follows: TGTGCCAGCAGCTTACTTGGGGGGCGAGTCCAGCCCCAGCATTTT. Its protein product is CASSLLGGRVQPQHF.

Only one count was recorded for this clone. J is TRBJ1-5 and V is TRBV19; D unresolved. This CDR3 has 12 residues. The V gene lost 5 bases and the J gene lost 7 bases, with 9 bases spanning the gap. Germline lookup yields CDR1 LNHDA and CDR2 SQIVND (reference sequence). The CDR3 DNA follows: TGTGCCAGTAGTCGATCGAGGCAGCCCCAGCATTTT. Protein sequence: CASSRSRQPQHF.

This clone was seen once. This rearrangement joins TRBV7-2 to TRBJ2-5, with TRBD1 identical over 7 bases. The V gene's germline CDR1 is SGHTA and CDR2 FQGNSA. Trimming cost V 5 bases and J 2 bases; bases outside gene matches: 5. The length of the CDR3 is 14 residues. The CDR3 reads CASSPGRGQETQYF. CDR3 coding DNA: TGTGCCAGCAGCCCCGGCAGGGGGCAAGAGACCCAGTACTTC.

CDR3 loop: CASSLAGPGAEQYF. CDR3 nucleotides: TGTGCCAGCAGCTTGGCCGGGCCTGGGGCCGAGCAGTACTTC. This chain uses TRBV5-6 with TRBJ2-7, with TRBD1 as a possible D gene (5 bases). The CDR3 sequence is 14 residues long. CDR1 and CDR2 from the germline V gene are SGHDT and YYEEEE. V lost 0 bases to trimming and J lost 6 bases, with 13 bases between them.

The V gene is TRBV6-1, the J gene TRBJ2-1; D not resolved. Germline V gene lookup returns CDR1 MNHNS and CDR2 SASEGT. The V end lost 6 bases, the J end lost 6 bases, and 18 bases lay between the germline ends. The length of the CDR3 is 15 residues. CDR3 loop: CASRDPGFGGNEQFF. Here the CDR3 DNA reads TGTGCCAGCAGGGACCCCGGGTTCGGCGGCAATGAGCAGTTCTTC.

CDR3 in DNA: TGCGCCAGCACAGCCACAGGCACAGATACGCAGTATTTT. Its protein is CASTATGTDTQYF. The V gene is TRBV5-1, the J gene TRBJ2-3; no firm D call. The CDR3 contains 13 residues. V gave up 6 bases and J gave up 1 base, with 9 bases separating them. Germline CDR1 and CDR2: SGHRS and YFSETQ.

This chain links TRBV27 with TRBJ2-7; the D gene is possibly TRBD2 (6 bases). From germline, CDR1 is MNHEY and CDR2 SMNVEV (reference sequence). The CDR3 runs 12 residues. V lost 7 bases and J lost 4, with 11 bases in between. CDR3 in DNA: TGTGCCAGCATGGGAGGCGGATACGAGCAGTACTTC. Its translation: CASMGGGYEQYF.

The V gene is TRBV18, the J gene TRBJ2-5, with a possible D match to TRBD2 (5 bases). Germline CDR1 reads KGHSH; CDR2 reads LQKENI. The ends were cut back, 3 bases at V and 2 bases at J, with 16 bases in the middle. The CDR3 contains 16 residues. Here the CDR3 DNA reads TGTGCCAGCTCACCCCTTGGTGGAGGAGGTCAAGAGACCCAGTACTTC. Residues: CASSPLGGGGQETQYF.

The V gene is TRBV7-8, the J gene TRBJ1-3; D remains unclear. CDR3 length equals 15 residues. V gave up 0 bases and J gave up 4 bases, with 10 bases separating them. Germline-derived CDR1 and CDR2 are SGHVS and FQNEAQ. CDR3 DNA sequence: TGTGCCAGCAGCTTAGCAACTGGGTTCGGAAACACCATATATTTT. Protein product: CASSLATGFGNTIYF.

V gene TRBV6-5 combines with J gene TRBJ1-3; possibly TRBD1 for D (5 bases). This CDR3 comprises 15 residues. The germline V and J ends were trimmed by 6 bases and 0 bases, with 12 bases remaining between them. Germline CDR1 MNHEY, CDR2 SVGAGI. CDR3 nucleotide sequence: TGTGCCAGCAGCCGAGGGGTCACCTCTGGAAACACCATATATTTT. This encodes CASSRGVTSGNTIYF.

DNA of the CDR3: TGTGCCAGCAGTTTGGCCAGCAGGGATGAGCAGTTCTTC. Protein product: CASSLASRDEQFF. The chain combines TRBV28 with TRBJ2-1; a possible D gene is TRBD1 (5 bases). V was trimmed by 3 bases and J by 8 bases, leaving 11 bases between them. The V gene's germline CDR1 is MDHEN and CDR2 SYDVKM. The CDR3 is 13 amino acids.

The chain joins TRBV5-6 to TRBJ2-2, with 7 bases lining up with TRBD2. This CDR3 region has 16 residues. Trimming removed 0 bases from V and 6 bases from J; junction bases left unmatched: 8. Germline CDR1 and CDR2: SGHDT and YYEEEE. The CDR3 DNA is TGTGCCAGCAGCTTGGCCGACGGGAGGTCGGCCGGGGAGCTGTTTTTT. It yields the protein CASSLADGRSAGELFF.